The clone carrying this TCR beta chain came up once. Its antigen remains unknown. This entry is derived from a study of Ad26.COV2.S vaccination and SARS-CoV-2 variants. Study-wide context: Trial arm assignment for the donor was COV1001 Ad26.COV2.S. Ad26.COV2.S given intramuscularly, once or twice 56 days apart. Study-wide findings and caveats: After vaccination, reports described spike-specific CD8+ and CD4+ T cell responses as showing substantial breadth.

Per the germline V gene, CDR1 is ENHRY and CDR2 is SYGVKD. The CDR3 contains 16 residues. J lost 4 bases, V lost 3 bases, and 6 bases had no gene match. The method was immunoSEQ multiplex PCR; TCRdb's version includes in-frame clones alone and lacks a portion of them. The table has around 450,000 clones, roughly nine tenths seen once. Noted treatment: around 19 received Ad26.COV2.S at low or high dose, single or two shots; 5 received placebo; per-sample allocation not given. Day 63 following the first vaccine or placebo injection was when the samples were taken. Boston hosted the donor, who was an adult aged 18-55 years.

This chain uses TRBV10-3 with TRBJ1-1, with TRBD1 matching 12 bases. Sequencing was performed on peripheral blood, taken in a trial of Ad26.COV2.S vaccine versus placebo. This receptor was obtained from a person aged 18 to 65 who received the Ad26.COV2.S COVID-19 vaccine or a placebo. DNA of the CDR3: TGTGCCATCAGTGAAAGGGGACAGGGGGCGGGCACTGAAGCTTTCTTT. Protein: CAISERGQGAGTEAFF.